The 20 T cell receptor beta chains listed next were all sequenced from one sample in a study of blood T cell repertoires in COVID-19. The repertoire was sequenced with immunoSEQ multiplex PCR; TCRdb's copy has only in-frame clones and lacks some. In the table there are 140,000 or so clones, 75% to 85% of which are singletons. Sequencing input: peripheral blood. Source of these receptors: a woman aged 70-85 years with COVID-19, enrolled during active disease.

This chain links TRBV5-1 with TRBJ1-3, with D perhaps matching TRBD1 (6 bases). V was shortened by 4 bases and J by 1 base, with 12 bases between the two germline ends. The V gene's germline CDR1 is SGHRS and CDR2 YFSETQ. The CDR3 contains 15 residues. CDR3 in amino acids: CASSQRGQSGNTIYF. In DNA, the CDR3 is TGCGCCAGCAGCCAACGAGGACAGTCTGGAAACACCATATATTTT.

CDR3 coding DNA: TGCGCCAGCAGCTCGGGACTAGCGGGGGGTCCTAGCACAGATACGCAGTATTTT. The encoded protein is CASSSGLAGGPSTDTQYF. V is TRBV5-1 and J is TRBJ2-3, with TRBD2 matching over 15 bases. Germline-derived CDR1 and CDR2 are SGHRS and YFSETQ. This CDR3 is 18 amino acids long. The ends lost 3 bases at V and 0 bases at J; junction bases unmatched: 5. Together with reference TRBV5-1 and TRBJ2-3, the CDR3 gives the full variable domain: KAGVTQTPRYLIKTRGQQVTLSCSPISGHRSVSWYQQTPGQGLQFLFEYFSETQRNKGNFPGRFSGRQFSNSRSEMNVSTLELGDSALYLCASSSGLAGGPSTDTQYFGPGTRLTVL.

This chain joins TRBV3-1 (or the pseudogene TRBV3-2) and TRBJ2-3; no reliable D call. The V gene lost 4 bases and the J gene lost 0 bases, with 14 bases spanning the gap. Germline V gives CDR1 LGHDT, CDR2 YNNKEL (reference sequence). This CDR3 has 16 amino acids. The CDR3 spells CASSPGPLRSTDTQYF. The CDR3 nucleotides are TGTGCCAGCAGCCCAGGTCCCTTAAGGAGCACAGATACGCAGTATTTT.

This clone was detected a few times. The V call is TRBV5-1, the J call TRBJ1-3; D remains unclear. Trimming pared 3 bases from V and 1 base from J, leaving 8 bases between. CDR1 SGHRS and CDR2 YFSETQ come from the germline V gene. The CDR3 spans 14 residues. CDR3 region: CASSSAGSGNTIYF. The CDR3 bases are TGCGCCAGCAGCTCGGCGGGGTCTGGAAACACCATATATTTT.

This clone was counted a single time. The chain uses TRBV29-1 and TRBJ2-3, with 9 nucleotides matching TRBD1. Germline CDR1 SQVTM, CDR2 ANQGSEA. The CDR3 is 15 amino acids. With 6 bases clipped from V and 2 bases from J, the junction kept 9 bases outside the gene matches. The DNA of the CDR3 is TGCAGCGTCCGCCCGGGACAGGGACCCACAGATACGCAGTATTTT. It encodes CSVRPGQGPTDTQYF.

The V call is TRBV6-2 or TRBV6-3, the J call TRBJ2-7; the D gene is possibly TRBD1 (6 bases). Looked up from germline, CDR1 is MNHEY and CDR2 is SVGEGT. V was trimmed by 5 bases and J by 4 bases, leaving 15 bases between them. The CDR3 is made up of 14 amino acids. The CDR3 protein is CASSKGTQGYEQYF. The CDR3 region has the DNA TGTGCCAGCAGTAAAGGGACACAGGGTTACGAGCAGTACTTC.

For this clone: The same CDR3 also results from other DNA sequences found in this sample. The CDR3 nucleotides read TGTGCCAGTAGTATGAGCGGGGGGGCAAATGAGCAGTTCTTC. This codes for CASSMSGGANEQFF. This sequence joins TRBV19 and TRBJ2-1, with TRBD2 identical over 10 bases. Germline V gene data show CDR1 as LNHDA and CDR2 as SQIVND (reference sequence). The V gene end was trimmed by 3 bases and the J gene end by 7 bases; junction bases not matched to a gene: 3. The CDR3 runs to 14 residues.

The chain links TRBV9 to TRBJ2-7, with 7 positions matching TRBD1. Germline V lookup: CDR1 SGDLS, CDR2 YYNGEE. With V trimmed by 4 bases and J by 1 base, 5 bases remained unmatched. The CDR3 spans 14 residues. CDR3 region: CASSPGQTSYEQYF. The CDR3 nucleotides are TGTGCCAGCAGCCCGGGACAGACTTCCTACGAGCAGTACTTC.

The J gene is TRBJ2-3, the V gene TRBV7-2; perhaps TRBD2 as D (5 bases). Germline CDR1 is SGHTA and CDR2 is FQGNSA. CDR3 length: 17 residues. The V end was cut by 4 bases, the J end by 0 bases, with 17 bases between. CDR3 in amino acids: CASSYGEGRTSTDTQYF. The CDR3 DNA follows: TGTGCCAGCAGCTACGGGGAAGGGAGAACGAGCACAGATACGCAGTATTTT. Complete variable domain (other parts from reference TRBV7-2 and TRBJ2-3): GAGVSQSPSNKVTEKGKDVELRCDPISGHTALYWYRQSLGQGLEFLIYFQGNSAPDKSGLPSDRFSAERTGGSVSTLTIQRTQQEDSAVYLCASSYGEGRTSTDTQYFGPGTRLTVL.

V is TRBV5-1 and J is TRBJ1-2; TRBD1 matches 9 bases. The CDR3 consists of 14 residues. Germline values: CDR1 SGHRS, CDR2 YFSETQ. V gave up 3 bases and J gave up 5 bases; unmatched junction bases: 5. CDR3 DNA: TGCGCCAGCAGCTGGACAGGGGATGATTATGGCTACACCTTC. Protein sequence: CASSWTGDDYGYTF. Based on the CDR3 plus reference TRBV5-1 and TRBJ1-2, the full variable domain is KAGVTQTPRYLIKTRGQQVTLSCSPISGHRSVSWYQQTPGQGLQFLFEYFSETQRNKGNFPGRFSGRQFSNSRSEMNVSTLELGDSALYLCASSWTGDDYGYTFGSGTRLTVV.

The chain uses TRBV4-1 and TRBJ2-7; a possible D gene is TRBD2 (5 bases). Germline CDR1 MGHRA, CDR2 YSYEKL. This CDR3 contains 16 residues. Deletions cut 4 bases from V and 2 bases from J, with 18 bases between. The CDR3 is CASSPIRSSLTYEQYF. The CDR3 DNA reads TGCGCCAGCAGCCCAATCCGTTCTAGCCTAACCTACGAGCAGTACTTC.

This clone showed up just once. The rearrangement links TRBV4-2 to TRBJ1-2; D unclear. Trimming shortened V by 11 bases and J by 5 bases, and 27 bases separated the two germline ends. CDR3 size: 16 residues. Germline V gene data show CDR1 as LGHNA and CDR2 as YNFKEQ. In DNA, the CDR3 is TGTGCCCCCAGTTTGGTAATGGGAGGTCGGCGATATGGCTACACCTTC. Translated, it gives CAPSLVMGGRRYGYTF.

The chain couples TRBV3-1 (or the pseudogene TRBV3-2) to TRBJ2-5; 8 bases align to TRBD2. The CDR3 covers 13 residues. Germline assignment: CDR1 LGHDT and CDR2 YNNKEL (reference sequence). V was pared by 2 bases and J by 7 bases, with 3 bases of the junction left unmatched. This CDR3 reads CASSQMAGGTQYF. DNA of the CDR3: TGTGCCAGCAGCCAAATGGCGGGGGGGACCCAGTACTTC.

The chain couples TRBV6-6 to TRBJ1-2; D not certain. This CDR3 has 13 residues. Germline loops: CDR1 MNHNY, CDR2 SVGAGI (reference sequence). Trimming shortened V by 2 bases and J by 4 bases, and 8 bases separated the two germline ends. The CDR3 reads CASSYLGSYGYTF. As DNA, the CDR3 is TGTGCCAGCAGTTACCTGGGGAGCTATGGCTACACCTTC.

This clone showed up just once. The V and J genes are TRBV3-1 (or the pseudogene TRBV3-2) and TRBJ2-1, with D possibly matching TRBD2 (6 bases). Deletions cut 4 bases from V and 10 bases from J, with 11 bases between. Germline-derived CDR1 and CDR2 are LGHDT and YNNKEL (reference sequence). CDR3 length: 12 residues. The CDR3 DNA reads TGTGCCAGCAGCCGCTCGGGGAGGGAGCAGTTCTTC. This gives the protein CASSRSGREQFF.

The CDR3 reads CASSGTGGGNQPQHF. CDR3 nucleotide sequence: TGTGCCAGCAGCGGGACAGGGGGAGGCAATCAGCCCCAGCATTTT. The chain uses TRBV6-6 and TRBJ1-5, with TRBD1 matching 11 bases. V lost 6 bases and J lost 2; bases outside the gene matches: 3. Germline CDR1 MNHNY, CDR2 SVGAGI (reference sequence). The CDR3 loop spans 15 amino acids.

The chain combines TRBV5-4 with TRBJ2-2, with 8 bases lining up with TRBD1. V shed 6 bases and J 1 base; nucleotides not matched to a gene: 11. CDR1 and CDR2 (germline): SGHNT, YYREEE (reference sequence). This CDR3 has 17 residues. In DNA form, the CDR3 reads TGTGCCAGCACCCATGGGCAGGGGGCGAAGAACACCGGGGAGCTGTTTTTT. Its protein is CASTHGQGAKNTGELFF.

The J gene is TRBJ1-4, the V gene TRBV5-8; D not resolved. Germline CDR1 reads SGHTS; CDR2 reads YDEGEE. Trimming left V 0 bases short and J 11 bases short, with 8 bases between. The CDR3 has 12 residues. CDR3 sequence: CASSLDGGKLFF. The CDR3 DNA follows: TGTGCCAGCAGCTTGGACGGAGGGAAACTGTTTTTT.

The gene calls are TRBV6-5 and TRBJ1-4; 10 bases line up with TRBD1. Germline CDR1 is MNHEY and CDR2 is SVGAGI. J lost 8 bases, V lost 6 bases, and 6 bases had no gene match. CDR3 length: 14 amino acids. CDR3 coding DNA: TGTGCCAGCAGGCCCGGGACAGGGGTAGAAAAACTGTTTTTT. Amino acid sequence: CASRPGTGVEKLFF.

V gene TRBV6-6 combines with J gene TRBJ2-7; D uncertain. The germline CDR1 and CDR2 sequences are MNHNY and SVGAGI (reference sequence). The CDR3 totals 13 residues. V was pared by 7 bases and J by 0 bases, with 10 bases between. The CDR3 is CASTSPSSYEQYF. The CDR3, as DNA: TGTGCCAGCACCTCCCCGAGCTCCTACGAGCAGTACTTC.